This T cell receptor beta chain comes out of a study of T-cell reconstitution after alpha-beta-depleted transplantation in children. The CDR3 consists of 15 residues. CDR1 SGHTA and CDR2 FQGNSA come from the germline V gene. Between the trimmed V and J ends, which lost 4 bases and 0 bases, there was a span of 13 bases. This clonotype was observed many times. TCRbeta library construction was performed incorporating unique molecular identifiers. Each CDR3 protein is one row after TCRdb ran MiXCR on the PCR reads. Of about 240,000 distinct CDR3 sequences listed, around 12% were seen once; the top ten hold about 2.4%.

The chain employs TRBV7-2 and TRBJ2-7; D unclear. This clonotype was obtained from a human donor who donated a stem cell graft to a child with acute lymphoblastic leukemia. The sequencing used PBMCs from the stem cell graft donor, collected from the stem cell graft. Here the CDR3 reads CASSSPWTVSYEQYF. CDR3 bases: TGTGCCAGCAGCTCGCCCTGGACGGTCTCCTACGAGCAGTACTTC.